This TCR beta chain was obtained from a study of identical twins. This clonotype was counted between two and nine times. Germline loops: CDR1 SNHLY, CDR2 FYNNEI. V was trimmed by 3 bases and J by 0 bases, leaving 5 bases between them. The CDR3 extends over 13 amino acids. MiXCR, applied by TCRdb to the 5' RACE reads, yields one record per CDR3 protein. The sample shows approximately 1.8 million distinct CDR3 sequences, less than 35% of them seen only once. The TCR comes from a newborn girl in good health. J is TRBJ1-2 and V is TRBV2; D is uncertain. Sample: cord blood. The CDR3 bases are TGTGCCAGCAGTGACGTGGCTAACTATGGCTACACCTTC. Encoded protein: CASSDVANYGYTF.